This T cell receptor (beta chain) stems from a study of T cell responses to AZD1222 COVID-19 vaccine. The CDR3 has 14 amino acids. Trimming stripped 0 bases from V and 1 base from J, with 6 bases between. Germline CDR1 LNHNV, CDR2 YYDKDF (reference sequence). Clones were sequenced by immunoSEQ multiplex PCR, and TCRdb holds only the in-frame ones, with some missing. Of 50,000 to 65,000 clones listed, about 88% are singletons. The sequencing used peripheral blood, collected 28 days after the second AZD1222 dose. The clonotype originates from an adult who received the AZD1222 COVID-19 vaccine. The genes are TRBV15 and TRBJ2-5, with D possibly matching TRBD2 (5 bases). The CDR3 nucleotides read TGTGCCACCAGCAGAGAGCTAGCCCAAGAGACCCAGTACTTC. This encodes CATSRELAQETQYF.